These 5 T cell receptor beta chains came from one sample sequenced in a study of T cell repertoires in ileal Crohn's disease. Sequenced by immunoSEQ multiplex PCR; TCRdb stores in-frame clones only, minus some. Here the sample spans 15,000 or so clones, 87% being singletons. The sequencing input was ileal tissue. The receptor source for this set is an adult with Crohn's disease.

The V gene is TRBV28, the J gene TRBJ2-7; unclear D gene. V lost 7 bases and J 1 base, leaving 11 bases between the germline ends. This CDR3 spans 13 amino acids. Germline V CDR1 and CDR2: MDHEN, SYDVKM. For the CDR3, the DNA is TGTGCCAGCACCTCGCAGAATTCCTACGAGCAGTACTTC. The encoded protein is CASTSQNSYEQYF.

The J gene is TRBJ1-1, the V gene TRBV5-1; possibly TRBD1 for D (5 bases). The CDR3 has 16 residues. Trimming took off 0 bases at V and 1 base at J, with 13 bases between the two ends. Germline CDR1 and CDR2: SGHRS and YFSETQ. CDR3 nucleotides: TGCGCCAGCAGCTTGGTAGGAAGGGGCGAGAACACTGAAGCTTTCTTT. It specifies CASSLVGRGENTEAFF.

This clone appeared a few times. V is TRBV7-3 and J is TRBJ1-6; 7 nucleotides agree with TRBD1. The CDR3 has 14 amino acids. V shed 5 bases and J 5 bases; nucleotides not matched to a gene: 3. Germline CDR1 and CDR2: SGHTA and FQGTGA. The CDR3 region has the DNA TGTGCCAGCAGCATACAGGGGAATAATTCACCCCTCCACTTT. It codes for CASSIQGNNSPLHF.

This clone was counted a single time. The chain has TRBV27 and TRBJ2-7; 11 bases align to TRBD1. Germline lookup yields CDR1 MNHEY and CDR2 SMNVEV (reference sequence). This CDR3 contains 14 residues. With 7 bases clipped from V and 5 bases from J, the junction kept 7 bases outside the gene matches. The CDR3, as DNA: TGTGCCAGCATCCGGACAGGGGGCTCGCACGAGCAGTACTTC. Translated: CASIRTGGSHEQYF.

The chain carries TRBV4-3 and TRBJ1-1, with D hard to call. The CDR3 loop spans 18 amino acids. V lost 1 base, J lost 1 base, and 19 bases lay in between. CDR1 and CDR2 (germline): LGHNA, YSLEER. The CDR3 DNA reads TGCGCCAGCAGCCAAGGCCACGGTTATACAGTTTCGAACACTGAAGCTTTCTTT. This sequence encodes CASSQGHGYTVSNTEAFF.